This entry lists 26 T cell receptor beta chains sequenced from one sample in a study of identical twins. TCRdb reprocessed the 5' RACE reads via MiXCR and lists one record per CDR3 protein. The profile shows more than 350,000 distinct CDR3 sequences, about 9% of them singletons. Sequenced material: naive T cells sorted from blood. These receptors were taken from a woman in her 50s in good health.

At least ten counts were recorded for this clonotype. This chain joins TRBV27 and TRBJ2-1; the match to TRBD2 covers 8 bases. Per germline, CDR1 MNHEY and CDR2 SMNVEV (reference sequence). The J segment lost 5 bases and the V segment lost 4 bases, leaving 13 bases of the junction unmatched. The CDR3 length is 17 residues. The CDR3 DNA reads TGTGCCAGCAGTTCCCTTGACTTAGCGGGGTCTAACAATGAGCAGTTCTTC. It specifies CASSSLDLAGSNNEQFF.

This clonotype has at least ten counts. The chain links TRBV20-1 to TRBJ2-1; tentative D call: TRBD1 (6 bases). Trimming removed 4 bases from V and 8 bases from J, with 9 bases in between. The CDR3 consists of 11 residues. Germline V gives CDR1 DFQATT, CDR2 SNEGSKA (reference sequence). CDR3 nucleotide sequence: TGCAGTGCTAACAGGGTGGATGAGCAGTTCTTC. Protein product: CSANRVDEQFF.

CDR3 sequence (DNA): TGTGCCAGCAGCTCGACCTATGCACTGACCCGAACCACCCGGTCGAACACTGAAGCTTTCTTT. Translating gives CASSSTYALTRTTRSNTEAFF. This chain uses TRBV11-2 with TRBJ1-1; D remains ambiguous. V lost 4 bases, J lost 1 base, and 31 bases lay in between. The CDR3 is 21 amino acids. CDR1 and CDR2 (germline): SGHAT, FQNNGV.

V and J are TRBV5-1 and TRBJ1-1; weak D call: TRBD1 (6 bases). CDR1 is SGHRS, CDR2 YFSETQ, per germline. CDR3 size: 16 residues. The V and J ends lost 3 bases and 1 base respectively, with 16 bases between them. CDR3 nucleotide sequence: TGCGCCAGCAGCTATCCGGCAGGGGTAGGGAACACTGAAGCTTTCTTT. This gives the protein CASSYPAGVGNTEAFF.

V gene TRBV23-1 combines with J gene TRBJ1-3; TRBD1 is a possible D gene (5 bases). TRBV23-1 is an ORF for which the function is uncertain. V was pared by 10 bases and J by 6 bases, with 22 bases between. The CDR3 loop spans 15 amino acids. CDR3 region: CANRCSGVTANTIYF. DNA for the CDR3: TGCGCCAACAGGTGTAGCGGCGTGACTGCAAACACCATATATTTT.

The chain links TRBV5-1 to TRBJ1-1; 8 bases are shared with TRBD1. Germline V gene lookup returns CDR1 SGHRS and CDR2 YFSETQ. The CDR3 is made up of 15 amino acids. V was clipped by 1 base and J by 1 base; unmatched bases: 3. In DNA, the CDR3 is TGCGCCAGCAGCTTGTATCAGGGGGCGAACACTGAAGCTTTCTTT. Protein sequence: CASSLYQGANTEAFF.

The sample holds a few counts of this clonotype. The chain recombines TRBV10-3 with TRBJ1-1; TRBD1 aligns across 9 bases. The CDR3 extends over 13 amino acids. V was clipped by 6 bases and J by 3 bases; unmatched bases: 2. Germline V gene sequence: CDR1 ENHRY, CDR2 SYGVKD. This CDR3 is CAIRTGGHTEAFF. In DNA form, the CDR3 reads TGTGCCATCAGGACAGGGGGTCACACTGAAGCTTTCTTT.

The sample holds many counts of this clonotype. V is TRBV29-1 and J is TRBJ2-3, with a tentative D call TRBD1 (6 bases). CDR1 is SQVTM, CDR2 ANQGSEA, per germline. This CDR3 region has 13 residues. The V and J ends lost 6 bases and 6 bases respectively, with 16 bases between them. The CDR3, as DNA: TGCAGCGTCGGGTGGATAACAGGGGATACGCAGTATTTT. Its protein is CSVGWITGDTQYF.

In this sample, this clonotype turned up many times. This chain joins TRBV13 and TRBJ1-1; a possible D gene is TRBD1 (6 bases). The CDR3 consists of 16 residues. The germline V gene encodes CDR1 PRHDT and CDR2 FYEKMQ (reference sequence). V was trimmed by 5 bases and J by 1 base, leaving 17 bases between them. Here the CDR3 reads CASSPPDGGENTEAFF. The DNA for the CDR3 is TGTGCCAGCAGCCCACCAGACGGGGGCGAGAACACTGAAGCTTTCTTT.

Here the CDR3 reads CATSSLGRDNQPQHF. The CDR3 bases are TGTGCCACCAGCAGTTTGGGCAGGGACAATCAGCCCCAGCATTTT. The chain is built from TRBV15 and TRBJ1-5, with D tentatively TRBD1 (5 bases). CDR1 LNHNV and CDR2 YYDKDF come from the germline V gene (reference sequence). With 3 bases removed from V and 3 bases from J, the gap between germline ends came to 12 bases. This CDR3 comprises 15 residues.

This clonotype has more than one count but fewer than ten. The chain couples TRBV2 to TRBJ1-1; 7 bases are a match to TRBD1. From germline, CDR1 is SNHLY and CDR2 FYNNEI. Trimming removed 3 bases from V and 3 bases from J; junction bases left unmatched: 4. This CDR3 is 14 amino acids long. CDR3 residues: CASSEGTAYTEAFF. The CDR3 DNA sequence: TGTGCCAGCAGTGAGGGGACAGCATACACTGAAGCTTTCTTT.

The chain is built from TRBV7-8 and TRBJ2-7; no reliable D call. The germline V gene encodes CDR1 SGHVS and CDR2 FQNEAQ. This CDR3 spans 14 amino acids. V was cut by 2 bases and J by 9 bases, with 17 bases left in between. The CDR3 sequence: CASSLSGSLSGQYV. The CDR3 DNA reads TGTGCCAGCAGCTTATCCGGTAGCTTATCAGGGCAGTACGTC.

The V call is TRBV5-6, the J call TRBJ2-2; the D is unclear. Deletions cut 5 bases from V and 6 bases from J, with 11 bases between. This CDR3 region has 13 residues. The germline CDR1 and CDR2 sequences are SGHDT and YYEEEE. CDR3 DNA sequence: TGTGCCAGCAGTAATCCCGGAGCCGGGGAGCTGTTTTTT. This encodes CASSNPGAGELFF.

The chain joins TRBV12-3 or TRBV12-4 to TRBJ2-5; D is possibly TRBD2 (7 bases). V was clipped by 9 bases and J by 5 bases, with 16 bases between them. The CDR3 is made up of 13 amino acids. This CDR3 is CASVKGGTETQYF. DNA for the CDR3: TGTGCCAGTGTAAAGGGGGGGACGGAGACCCAGTACTTC.

This clonotype has a count of ten or more. The chain joins TRBV12-3 or TRBV12-4 to TRBJ2-1; no clear D. V lost 1 base, J lost 0 bases, and 10 bases lay in between. CDR3 size: 16 residues. In nucleotides, the CDR3 is TGTGCCAGCAGTTTAGGCGGTGTCAGCTCCTACAATGAGCAGTTCTTC. Its translation: CASSLGGVSSYNEQFF.

A few counts support this clonotype. The V call is TRBV6-2 or TRBV6-3, the J call TRBJ2-1; D is ambiguous. The CDR3 runs 13 residues. The germline V gene encodes CDR1 MNHEY and CDR2 SVGEGT. Trimming left V 3 bases short and J 4 bases short, with 7 bases between. As DNA, the CDR3 is TGTGCCAGCAGTTATAGGGAATACAATGAGCAGTTCTTC. This sequence encodes CASSYREYNEQFF.

This clonotype was picked up many times. J is TRBJ2-5 and V is TRBV24-1; 11 bases line up with TRBD2. Germline-derived CDR1 and CDR2 are KGHDR and SFDVKD. The CDR3 spans 15 residues. Trimming cost V 5 bases and J 3 bases; bases outside gene matches: 4. The CDR3 region is CATSAKGLAEETQYF. Written as DNA, the CDR3 is TGTGCCACCAGTGCGAAGGGACTAGCGGAAGAGACCCAGTACTTC.

This clonotype occurred many times. The gene calls are TRBV25-1 and TRBJ2-7; weak D call: TRBD2 (5 bases). Trimming removed 6 bases at V and 6 bases at J, with 12 bases between. CDR1 and CDR2 (germline): MGHDK, SYGVNS. This CDR3 is built from 12 residues. The CDR3 is CASSVDFREQYF. The DNA of the CDR3 is TGTGCCAGCAGCGTGGACTTTCGCGAGCAGTACTTC.

A few counts support this clonotype. This chain joins TRBV6-2 or TRBV6-3 and TRBJ2-7; 12 bases fit TRBD2. Germline CDR1 reads MNHEY; CDR2 reads SVGEGT. CDR3 length: 14 amino acids. Germline trimming cut 6 bases from V and 4 bases from J; bases unmatched to any gene: 4. This CDR3 reads CASRRLAGAYEQYF. CDR3 coding DNA: TGTGCCAGCAGACGACTAGCGGGAGCATACGAGCAGTACTTC.

The J gene is TRBJ2-7, the V gene TRBV23-1; a weak D match, TRBD2 (6 bases). TRBV23-1 is an ORF, with its function uncertain. V was clipped by 11 bases and J by 1 base, with 18 bases between them. The CDR3 spans 14 residues. As DNA, the CDR3 is TGCGCCGCCTTTTCGGGACTGGTTTCCTACGAGCAGTACGTC. It is translated as CAAFSGLVSYEQYV.

This clonotype was detected a few times. This chain uses TRBV5-6 with TRBJ2-7, with 7 bases lining up with TRBD2. Germline CDR1 and CDR2: SGHDT and YYEEEE. V lost 6 bases to trimming and J lost 3 bases; unmatched junction nucleotides: 9. The length of the CDR3 is 14 residues. This CDR3 is CASTSGRPNYEQYF. In nucleotides, the CDR3 is TGTGCCAGCACCTCCGGGAGGCCTAACTACGAGCAGTACTTC.

The J gene is TRBJ2-3, the V gene TRBV20-1; weak D call: TRBD2 (5 bases). Trimming shortened V by 5 bases and J by 4 bases, and 10 bases separated the two germline ends. Germline CDR1 DFQATT, CDR2 SNEGSKA (reference sequence). This CDR3 contains 12 residues. The CDR3 DNA reads as TGCAGTGCTCGAAACGGGGCAGATACGCAGTATTTT. Translated: CSARNGADTQYF.

CDR3 nucleotides: TGCGCCAGCAGCCAGACAGGGACAGACTCCTACAATGAGCAGTTCTTC. Protein: CASSQTGTDSYNEQFF. V is TRBV5-1 and J is TRBJ2-1; TRBD1 aligns across 7 bases. Germline-derived CDR1 and CDR2 are SGHRS and YFSETQ. Trimming removed 4 bases from V and 0 bases from J; junction bases left unmatched: 7. The CDR3 consists of 16 residues.

This clonotype was seen more than once but under ten times. The chain carries TRBV20-1 and TRBJ1-1; no definite D call. Germline CDR1 DFQATT, CDR2 SNEGSKA (reference sequence). Trimming stripped 1 base from V and 9 bases from J, with 15 bases between. The CDR3 runs 13 residues. The DNA of the CDR3 is TGCAGTGCTAGAGGCCCGAATCTTTCCCAAGCTTTCTTT. Protein: CSARGPNLSQAFF.

The chain couples TRBV24-1 to TRBJ2-3, with TRBD1 identical over 8 bases. J gave up 0 bases and V 9 bases, and 4 bases lay outside the gene matches. Germline V gene lookup returns CDR1 KGHDR and CDR2 SFDVKD. The CDR3 is 14 residues long. CDR3 bases: TGTGCCACCGAAGGACAGGGAAGCACAGATACGCAGTATTTT. Amino acids: CATEGQGSTDTQYF.

This clonotype has a handful of counts. V gene TRBV20-1 combines with J gene TRBJ1-1; TRBD1 aligns across 7 bases. The germline V gene encodes CDR1 DFQATT and CDR2 SNEGSKA (reference sequence). Unmatched junction bases numbered 5, after V lost 6 bases and J lost 1 base. The CDR3 runs to 13 residues. The DNA of the CDR3 is TGCAGTGCGGCGGGACAGACGAACACTGAAGCTTTCTTT. Translation: CSAAGQTNTEAFF.